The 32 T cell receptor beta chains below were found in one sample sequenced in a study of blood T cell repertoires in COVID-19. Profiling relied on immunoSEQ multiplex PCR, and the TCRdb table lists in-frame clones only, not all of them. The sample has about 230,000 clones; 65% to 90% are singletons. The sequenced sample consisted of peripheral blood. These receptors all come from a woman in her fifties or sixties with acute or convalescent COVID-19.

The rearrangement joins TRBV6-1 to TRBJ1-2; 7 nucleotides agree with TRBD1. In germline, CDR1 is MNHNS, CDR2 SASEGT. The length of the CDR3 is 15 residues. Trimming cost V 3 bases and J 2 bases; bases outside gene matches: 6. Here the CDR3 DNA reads TGTGCCAGCAGTGATCAGGGGGTACTAAACTATGGCTACACCTTC. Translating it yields CASSDQGVLNYGYTF.

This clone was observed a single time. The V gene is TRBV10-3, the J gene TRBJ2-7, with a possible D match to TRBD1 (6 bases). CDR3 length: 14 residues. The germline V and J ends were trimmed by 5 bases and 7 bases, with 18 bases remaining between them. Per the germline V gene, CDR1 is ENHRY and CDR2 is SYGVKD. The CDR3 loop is CAISPDTFTGEQYF. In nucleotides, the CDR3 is TGTGCCATCAGTCCAGATACTTTCACAGGGGAGCAGTACTTC.

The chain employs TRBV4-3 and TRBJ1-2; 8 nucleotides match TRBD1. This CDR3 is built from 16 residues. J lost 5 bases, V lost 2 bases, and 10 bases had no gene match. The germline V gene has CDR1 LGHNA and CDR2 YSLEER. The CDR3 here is CASSQRFRDRQYGYTF. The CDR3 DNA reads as TGCGCCAGCAGCCAACGATTCCGGGACAGGCAGTATGGCTACACCTTC.

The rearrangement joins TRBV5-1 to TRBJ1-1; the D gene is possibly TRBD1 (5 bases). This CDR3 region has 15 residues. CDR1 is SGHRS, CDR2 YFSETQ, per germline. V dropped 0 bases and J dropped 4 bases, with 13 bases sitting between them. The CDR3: CASSLVGGRSTEAFF. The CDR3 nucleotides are TGCGCCAGCAGCTTGGTGGGGGGTAGGAGCACTGAAGCTTTCTTT.

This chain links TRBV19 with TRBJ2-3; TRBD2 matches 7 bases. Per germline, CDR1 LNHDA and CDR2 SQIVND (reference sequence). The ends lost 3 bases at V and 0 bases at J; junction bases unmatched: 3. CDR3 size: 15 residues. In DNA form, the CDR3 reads TGTGCCAGTAGTATGCAAGCGGGGAGCACAGATACGCAGTATTTT. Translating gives CASSMQAGSTDTQYF.

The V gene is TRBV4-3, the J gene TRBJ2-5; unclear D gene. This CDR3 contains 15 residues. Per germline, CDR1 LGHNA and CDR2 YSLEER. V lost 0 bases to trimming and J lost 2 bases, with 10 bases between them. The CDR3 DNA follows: TGCGCCAGCAGCCAAGATGTGAACACACAAGAGACCCAGTACTTC. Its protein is CASSQDVNTQETQYF.

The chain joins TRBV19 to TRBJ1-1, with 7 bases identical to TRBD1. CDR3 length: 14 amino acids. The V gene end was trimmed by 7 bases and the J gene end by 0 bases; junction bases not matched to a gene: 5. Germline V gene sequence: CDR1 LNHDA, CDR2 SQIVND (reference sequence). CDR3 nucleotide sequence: TGTGCCAGTACCTCAGGGGGGCTGAACACTGAAGCTTTCTTT. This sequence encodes CASTSGGLNTEAFF. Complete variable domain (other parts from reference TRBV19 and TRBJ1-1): DGGITQSPKYLFRKEGQNVTLSCEQNLNHDAMYWYRQDPGQGLRLIYYSQIVNDFQKGDIAEGYSVSREKKESFPLTVTSAQKNPTAFYLCASTSGGLNTEAFFGQGTRLTVV.

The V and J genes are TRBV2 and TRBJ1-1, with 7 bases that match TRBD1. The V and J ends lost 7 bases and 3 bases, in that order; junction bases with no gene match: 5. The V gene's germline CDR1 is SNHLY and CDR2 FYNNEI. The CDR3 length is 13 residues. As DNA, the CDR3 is TGTGCCAGCATTGCGACAGGGTACACTGAAGCTTTCTTT. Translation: CASIATGYTEAFF. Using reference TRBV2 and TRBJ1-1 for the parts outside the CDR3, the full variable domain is EPEVTQTPSHQVTQMGQEVILRCVPISNHLYFYWYRQILGQKVEFLVSFYNNEISEKSEIFDDQFSVERPDGSNFTLKIRSTKLEDSAMYFCASIATGYTEAFFGQGTRLTVV.

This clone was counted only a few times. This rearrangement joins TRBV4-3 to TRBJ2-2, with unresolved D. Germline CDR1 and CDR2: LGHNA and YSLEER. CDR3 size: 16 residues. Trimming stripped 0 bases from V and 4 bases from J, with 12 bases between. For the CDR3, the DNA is TGCGCCAGCAGCCAAGATCCCTATTCCGGCACCGGGGAGCTGTTTTTT. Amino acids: CASSQDPYSGTGELFF.

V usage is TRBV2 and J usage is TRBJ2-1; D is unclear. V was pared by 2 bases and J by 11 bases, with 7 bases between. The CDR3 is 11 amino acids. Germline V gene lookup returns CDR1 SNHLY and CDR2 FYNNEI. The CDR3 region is CASSERSKQFF. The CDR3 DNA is TGTGCCAGCAGTGAACGGTCAAAGCAGTTCTTC. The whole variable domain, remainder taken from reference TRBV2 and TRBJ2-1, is EPEVTQTPSHQVTQMGQEVILRCVPISNHLYFYWYRQILGQKVEFLVSFYNNEISEKSEIFDDQFSVERPDGSNFTLKIRSTKLEDSAMYFCASSERSKQFFGPGTRLTVL.

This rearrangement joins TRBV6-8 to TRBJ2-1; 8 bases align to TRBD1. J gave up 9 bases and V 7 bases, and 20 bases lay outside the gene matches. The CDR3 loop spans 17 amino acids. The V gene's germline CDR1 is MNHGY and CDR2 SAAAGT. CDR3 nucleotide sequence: TGTGCCAGCAATCCAACAGGGGGGCCTGCAGTAGGGGGTGAGCAGTTCTTC. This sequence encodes CASNPTGGPAVGGEQFF.

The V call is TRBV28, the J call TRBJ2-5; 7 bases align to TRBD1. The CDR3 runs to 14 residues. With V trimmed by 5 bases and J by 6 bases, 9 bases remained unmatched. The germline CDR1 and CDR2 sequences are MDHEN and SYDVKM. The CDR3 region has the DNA TGTGCCAGCAGTACAAACCGACAGGGCCAGACCCAGTACTTC. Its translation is CASSTNRQGQTQYF. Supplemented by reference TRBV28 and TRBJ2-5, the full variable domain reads DVKVTQSSRYLVKRTGEKVFLECVQDMDHENMFWYRQDPGLGLRLIYFSYDVKMKEKGDIPEGYSVSREKKERFSLILESASTNQTSMYLCASSTNRQGQTQYFGPGTRLLVL.

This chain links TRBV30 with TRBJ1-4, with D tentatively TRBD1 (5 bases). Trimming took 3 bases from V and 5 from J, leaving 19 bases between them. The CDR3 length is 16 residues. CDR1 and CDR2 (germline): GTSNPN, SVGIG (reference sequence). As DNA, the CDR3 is TGTGCCTGGAGAAACCCTTCGTTCGGGGGAAATGAAAAACTGTTTTTT. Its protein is CAWRNPSFGGNEKLFF.

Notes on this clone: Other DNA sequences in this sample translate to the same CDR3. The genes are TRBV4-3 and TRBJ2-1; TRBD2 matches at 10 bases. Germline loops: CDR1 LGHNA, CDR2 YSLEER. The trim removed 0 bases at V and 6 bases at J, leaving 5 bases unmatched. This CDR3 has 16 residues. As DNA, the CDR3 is TGCGCCAGCAGCCAAGAGGAGCGGGGGGGTCTCAATGAGCAGTTCTTC. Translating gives CASSQEERGGLNEQFF.

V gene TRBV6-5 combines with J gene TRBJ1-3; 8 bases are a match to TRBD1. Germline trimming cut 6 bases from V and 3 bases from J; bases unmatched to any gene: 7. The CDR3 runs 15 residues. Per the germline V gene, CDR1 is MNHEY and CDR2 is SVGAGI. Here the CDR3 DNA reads TGTGCCAGCAGCCTGAGGACAGGGAGTGGAAACACCATATATTTT. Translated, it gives CASSLRTGSGNTIYF.

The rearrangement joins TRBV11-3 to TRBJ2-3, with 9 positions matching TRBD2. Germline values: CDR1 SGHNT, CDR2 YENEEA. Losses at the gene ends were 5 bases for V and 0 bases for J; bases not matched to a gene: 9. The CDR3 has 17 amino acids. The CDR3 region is CASSLREGTSSTDTQYF. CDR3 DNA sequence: TGTGCCAGCAGCCTTAGGGAGGGGACTAGCAGCACAGATACGCAGTATTTT.

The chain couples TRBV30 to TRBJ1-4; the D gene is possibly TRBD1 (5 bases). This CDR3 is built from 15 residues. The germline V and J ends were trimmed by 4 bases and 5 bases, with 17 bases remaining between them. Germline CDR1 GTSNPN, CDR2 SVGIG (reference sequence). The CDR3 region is CAWKSLQGRNEKLFF. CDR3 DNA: TGTGCCTGGAAATCACTGCAGGGAAGGAATGAAAAACTGTTTTTT.

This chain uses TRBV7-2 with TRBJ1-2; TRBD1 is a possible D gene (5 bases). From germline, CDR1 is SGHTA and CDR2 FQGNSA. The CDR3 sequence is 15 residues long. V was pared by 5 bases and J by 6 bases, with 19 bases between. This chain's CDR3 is CASSRAGGRSDGYTF. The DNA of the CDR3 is TGTGCCAGCAGCCGGGCCGGGGGTCGGTCGGATGGCTACACCTTC.

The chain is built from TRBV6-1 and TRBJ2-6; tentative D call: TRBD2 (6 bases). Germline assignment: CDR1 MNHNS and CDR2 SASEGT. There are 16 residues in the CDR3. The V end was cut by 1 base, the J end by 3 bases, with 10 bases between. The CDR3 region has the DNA TGTGCCAGCAGTGAAGAGGGGACTTATGGGGCCAACGTCCTGACTTTC. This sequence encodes CASSEEGTYGANVLTF.

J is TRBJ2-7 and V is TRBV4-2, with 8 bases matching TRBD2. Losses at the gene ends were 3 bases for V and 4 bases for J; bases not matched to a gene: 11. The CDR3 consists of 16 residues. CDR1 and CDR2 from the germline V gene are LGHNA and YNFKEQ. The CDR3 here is CASSQRVAGGAYEQYF. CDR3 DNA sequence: TGTGCCAGCAGCCAGAGGGTGGCGGGAGGCGCATACGAGCAGTACTTC.

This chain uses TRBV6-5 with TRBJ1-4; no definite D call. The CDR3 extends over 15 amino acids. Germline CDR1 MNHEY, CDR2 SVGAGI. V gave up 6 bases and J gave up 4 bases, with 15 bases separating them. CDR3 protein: CASRKGANHNEKLFF. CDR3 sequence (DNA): TGTGCCAGCAGGAAGGGAGCAAACCATAATGAAAAACTGTTTTTT.

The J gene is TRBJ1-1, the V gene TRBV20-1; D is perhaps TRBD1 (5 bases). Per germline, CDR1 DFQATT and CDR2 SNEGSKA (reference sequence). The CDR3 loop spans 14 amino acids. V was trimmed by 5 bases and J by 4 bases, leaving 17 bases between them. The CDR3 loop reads CSARGGGWGTEAFF. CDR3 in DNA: TGCAGTGCTCGTGGGGGAGGATGGGGCACTGAAGCTTTCTTT.

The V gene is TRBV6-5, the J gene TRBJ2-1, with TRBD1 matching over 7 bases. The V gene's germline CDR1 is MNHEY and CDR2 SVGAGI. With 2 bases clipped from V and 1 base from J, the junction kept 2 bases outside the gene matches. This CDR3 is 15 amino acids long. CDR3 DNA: TGTGCCAGCAGTTACGGGACAGATTCCTACAATGAGCAGTTCTTC. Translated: CASSYGTDSYNEQFF.

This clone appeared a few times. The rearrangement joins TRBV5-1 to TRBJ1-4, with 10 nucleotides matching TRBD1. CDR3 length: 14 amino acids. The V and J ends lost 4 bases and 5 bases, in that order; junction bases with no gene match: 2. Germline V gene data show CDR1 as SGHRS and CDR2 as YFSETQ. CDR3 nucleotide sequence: TGCGCCAGCAGCCAGGGACAGGGGAATGAAAAACTGTTTTTT. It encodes CASSQGQGNEKLFF.

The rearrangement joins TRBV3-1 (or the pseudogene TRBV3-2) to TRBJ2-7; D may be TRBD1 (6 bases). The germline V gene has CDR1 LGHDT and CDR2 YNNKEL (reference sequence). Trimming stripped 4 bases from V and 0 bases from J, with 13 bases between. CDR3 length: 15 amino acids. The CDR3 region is CASSPLQGSSYEQYF. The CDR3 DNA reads TGTGCCAGCAGCCCACTCCAGGGGAGCTCCTACGAGCAGTACTTC.

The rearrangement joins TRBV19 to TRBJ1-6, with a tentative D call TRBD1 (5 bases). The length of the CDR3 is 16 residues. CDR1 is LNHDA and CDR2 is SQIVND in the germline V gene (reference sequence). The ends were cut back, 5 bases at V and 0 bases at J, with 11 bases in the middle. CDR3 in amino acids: CASSRQPSSYNSPLHF. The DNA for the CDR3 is TGTGCCAGTAGTCGACAGCCGAGCTCCTATAATTCACCCCTCCACTTT.

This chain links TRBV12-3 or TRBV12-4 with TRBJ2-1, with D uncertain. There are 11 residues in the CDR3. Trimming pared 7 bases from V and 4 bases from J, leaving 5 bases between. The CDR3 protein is CASTTYNEQFF. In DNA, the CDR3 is TGTGCCAGCACCACTTACAATGAGCAGTTCTTC.

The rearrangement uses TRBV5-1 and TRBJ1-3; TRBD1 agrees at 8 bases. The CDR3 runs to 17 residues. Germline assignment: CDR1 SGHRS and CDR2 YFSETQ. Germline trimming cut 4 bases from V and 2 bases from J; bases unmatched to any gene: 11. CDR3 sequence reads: CASSPIWQGATGNTIYF. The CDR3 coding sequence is TGCGCCAGCAGCCCCATTTGGCAGGGGGCTACTGGAAACACCATATATTTT.

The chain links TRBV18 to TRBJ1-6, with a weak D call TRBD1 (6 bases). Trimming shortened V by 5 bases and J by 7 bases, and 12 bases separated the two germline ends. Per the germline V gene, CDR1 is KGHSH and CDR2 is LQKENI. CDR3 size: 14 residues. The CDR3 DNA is TGTGCCAGCTCAACTCAGGGGACAAATTCACCCCTCCACTTT. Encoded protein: CASSTQGTNSPLHF.

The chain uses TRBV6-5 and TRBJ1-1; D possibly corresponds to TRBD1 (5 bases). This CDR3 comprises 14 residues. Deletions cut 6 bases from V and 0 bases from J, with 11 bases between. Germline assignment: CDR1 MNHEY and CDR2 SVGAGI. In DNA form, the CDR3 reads TGTGCCAGCAGAACTAACAGGTTGAACACTGAAGCTTTCTTT. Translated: CASRTNRLNTEAFF.

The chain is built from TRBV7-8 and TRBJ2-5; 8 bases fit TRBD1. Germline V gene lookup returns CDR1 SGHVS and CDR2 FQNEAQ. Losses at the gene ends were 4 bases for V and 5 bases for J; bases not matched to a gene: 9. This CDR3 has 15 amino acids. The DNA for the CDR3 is TGTGCCAGCAGCTCGAGACAGGGGAGGTATGAGACCCAGTACTTC. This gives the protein CASSSRQGRYETQYF.

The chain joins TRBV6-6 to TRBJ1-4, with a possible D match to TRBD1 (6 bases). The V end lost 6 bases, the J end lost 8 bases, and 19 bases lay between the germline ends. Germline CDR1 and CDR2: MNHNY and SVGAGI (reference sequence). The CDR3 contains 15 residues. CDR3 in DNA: TGTGCCAGCAGGCCCCAGAGGGGAGGGGGGGAAAAACTGTTTTTT. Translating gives CASRPQRGGGEKLFF.